This TCR beta chain was documented in a study of blood T cell repertoires in COVID-19. Recovery meant two consecutive negative NP/OP PCR tests, professional clearance, or resolved symptoms. TCRdb's table, derived via immunoSEQ multiplex PCR, lists solely in-frame clones and lacks some. The sample lists over 200,000 clones, less than 85% occurring once. Germline V lookup: CDR1 SGHRS, CDR2 YFSETQ. CDR3 size: 16 residues. The V gene end was trimmed by 5 bases and the J gene end by 0 bases; junction bases not matched to a gene: 10. This sequence originates from a man aged 55 to 70 who had recovered from COVID-19. The chain recombines TRBV5-1 with TRBJ1-1; 7 bases agree with TRBD1. Source material: PBMCs or T cells enriched from blood (not recorded which). This chain's CDR3 is CASRDERGPMNTEAFF. CDR3 nucleotide sequence: TGCGCCAGCAGGGATGAGAGGGGGCCCATGAACACTGAAGCTTTCTTT.